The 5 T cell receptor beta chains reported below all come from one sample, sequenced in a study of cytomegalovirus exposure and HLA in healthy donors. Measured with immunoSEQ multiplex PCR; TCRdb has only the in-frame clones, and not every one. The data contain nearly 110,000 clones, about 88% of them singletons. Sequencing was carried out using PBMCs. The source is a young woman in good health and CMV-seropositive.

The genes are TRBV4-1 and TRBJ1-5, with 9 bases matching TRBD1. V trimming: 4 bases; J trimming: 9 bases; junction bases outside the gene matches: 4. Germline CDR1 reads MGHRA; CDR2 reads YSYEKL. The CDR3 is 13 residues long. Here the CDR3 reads CASSPRTGAPQHF. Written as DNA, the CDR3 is TGCGCCAGCAGCCCTAGGACAGGGGCGCCCCAGCATTTT.

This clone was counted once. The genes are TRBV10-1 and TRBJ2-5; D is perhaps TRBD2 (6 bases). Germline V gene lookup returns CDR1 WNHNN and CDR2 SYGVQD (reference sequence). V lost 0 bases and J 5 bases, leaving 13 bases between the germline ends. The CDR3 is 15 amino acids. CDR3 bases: TGCGCCAGCAGTGAGTCGATAGGGACTGGGGAGACCCAGTACTTC. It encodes CASSESIGTGETQYF.

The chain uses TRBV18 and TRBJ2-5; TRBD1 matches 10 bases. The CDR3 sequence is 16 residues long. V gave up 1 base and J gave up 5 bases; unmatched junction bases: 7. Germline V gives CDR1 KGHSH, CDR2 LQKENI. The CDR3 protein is CASSPLPGTGAETQYF. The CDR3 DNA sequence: TGTGCCAGCTCACCACTCCCCGGGACAGGGGCTGAGACCCAGTACTTC.

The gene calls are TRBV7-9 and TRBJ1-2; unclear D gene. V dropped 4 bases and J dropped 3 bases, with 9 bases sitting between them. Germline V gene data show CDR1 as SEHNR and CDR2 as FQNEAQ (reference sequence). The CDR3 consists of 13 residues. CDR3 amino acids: CASSSPEDYGYTF. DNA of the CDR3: TGTGCCAGCAGCTCGCCCGAGGACTATGGCTACACCTTC.

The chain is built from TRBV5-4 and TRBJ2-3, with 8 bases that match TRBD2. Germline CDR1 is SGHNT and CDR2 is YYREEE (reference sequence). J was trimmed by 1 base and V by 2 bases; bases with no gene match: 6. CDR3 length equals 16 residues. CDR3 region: CASSLRSGAGTDTQYF. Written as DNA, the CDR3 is TGTGCCAGCAGCTTACGTAGCGGGGCAGGCACAGATACGCAGTATTTT. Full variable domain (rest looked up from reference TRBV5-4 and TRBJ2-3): ETGVTQSPTHLIKTRGQQVTLRCSSQSGHNTVSWYQQALGQGPQFIFQYYREEENGRGNFPPRFSGLQFPNYSSELNVNALELDDSALYLCASSLRSGAGTDTQYFGPGTRLTVL.